The 8 T cell receptor beta chains below come from one sample, sequenced in a study of siplizumab effects on memory and regulatory T cells. Repertoires were generated with immunoSEQ multiplex PCR, while TCRdb's copy carries only in-frame clones and drops some. Among about 50,000 clones, 93% were seen once, and the ten largest hold roughly a sixth. Sequencing input: CD8+ T cells sorted from blood. These receptor sequences come from a human donor in good health.

The rearrangement joins TRBV28 to TRBJ2-5; no firm D call. Germline lookup yields CDR1 MDHEN and CDR2 SYDVKM. This CDR3 contains 15 residues. Trimming removed 3 bases at V and 5 bases at J, with 16 bases between. This CDR3 is CASSFGLPWPETQYF. The CDR3 nucleotides are TGTGCCAGCAGTTTTGGGTTGCCGTGGCCTGAGACCCAGTACTTC.

This rearrangement joins TRBV13 to TRBJ2-5; D is possibly TRBD2 (7 bases). CDR1 is PRHDT and CDR2 is FYEKMQ in the germline V gene (reference sequence). V lost 5 bases, J lost 4 bases, and 14 bases lay in between. The CDR3 runs to 14 residues. The CDR3 sequence: CASSKGGEGETQYF. The CDR3 bases are TGTGCCAGCAGCAAAGGGGGGGAAGGAGAGACCCAGTACTTC.

The chain links TRBV28 to TRBJ2-5; D call uncertain. The CDR3 sequence is 13 residues long. V was pared by 2 bases and J by 3 bases, with 7 bases between. Germline CDR1 MDHEN, CDR2 SYDVKM. CDR3 bases: TGTGCCAGCAGTTTACCTCCCAAAGAGACCCAGTACTTC. Its translation: CASSLPPKETQYF.

V gene TRBV7-9 combines with J gene TRBJ1-5, with D maybe TRBD1 (6 bases). The ends were cut back, 0 bases at V and 10 bases at J, with 25 bases in the middle. The germline V gene has CDR1 SEHNR and CDR2 FQNEAQ (reference sequence). The CDR3 spans 18 residues. The CDR3 here is CASSLAYGAAGEVEPQHF. The CDR3 bases are TGTGCCAGCAGCTTAGCGTATGGGGCGGCAGGGGAGGTAGAACCCCAGCATTTT.

The chain is built from TRBV7-9 and TRBJ1-2; D might be TRBD1 (6 bases). The V gene's germline CDR1 is SEHNR and CDR2 FQNEAQ (reference sequence). The V and J ends lost 2 bases and 4 bases respectively, with 17 bases between them. The CDR3 is 16 amino acids. The CDR3 DNA reads as TGTGCCAGCAGCTTACCACGACGGACAGCGCTCTATGGCTACACCTTC. This translates into CASSLPRRTALYGYTF.

CDR3 nucleotide sequence: TGTGCCAGCATGTGGGACGGGACCTACGAGCAGTACTTC. It encodes CASMWDGTYEQYF. The gene calls are TRBV2 and TRBJ2-7, with D perhaps being TRBD1 or TRBD2 (5 bases each). The ends were cut back, 7 bases at V and 2 bases at J, with 12 bases in the middle. Per the germline V gene, CDR1 is SNHLY and CDR2 is FYNNEI. The CDR3 is 13 amino acids.

This rearrangement joins TRBV15 to TRBJ2-1; TRBD2 aligns across 15 bases. Unmatched junction bases numbered 4, after V lost 8 bases and J lost 8 bases. The CDR3 is 14 residues long. Germline V CDR1 and CDR2: LNHNV, YYDKDF (reference sequence). CDR3 residues: CATGLAGGLDEQFF. As DNA, the CDR3 is TGTGCCACCGGACTAGCGGGAGGGTTGGATGAGCAGTTCTTC.

CDR3 DNA sequence: TGTGCCAGCAGCCACCCTGGACTAGCGGGACTCAACGAGCAGTACTTC. It encodes CASSHPGLAGLNEQYF. The gene calls are TRBV13 and TRBJ2-7; 12 bases are shared with TRBD2. The CDR3 runs 16 residues. V lost 5 bases to trimming and J lost 5 bases; unmatched junction nucleotides: 10. Germline assignment: CDR1 PRHDT and CDR2 FYEKMQ (reference sequence).